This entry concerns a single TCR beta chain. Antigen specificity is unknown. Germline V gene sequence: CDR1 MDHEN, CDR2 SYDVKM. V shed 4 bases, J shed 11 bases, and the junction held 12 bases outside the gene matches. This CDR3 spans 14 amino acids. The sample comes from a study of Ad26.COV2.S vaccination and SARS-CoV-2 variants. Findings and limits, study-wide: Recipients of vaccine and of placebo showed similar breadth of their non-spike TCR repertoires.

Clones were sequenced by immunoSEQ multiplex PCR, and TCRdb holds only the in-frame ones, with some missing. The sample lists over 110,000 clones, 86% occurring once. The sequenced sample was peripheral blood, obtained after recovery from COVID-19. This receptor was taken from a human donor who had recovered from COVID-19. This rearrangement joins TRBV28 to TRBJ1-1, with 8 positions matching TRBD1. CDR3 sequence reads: CASSYEQGVRGAFF. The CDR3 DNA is TGTGCCAGCAGTTACGAACAGGGGGTTCGGGGTGCTTTCTTT.